The 30 T cell receptor beta chains given below trace back to one sample, sequenced in a study of identical twins (dated by TCRdb to 2016 to 2017). Receptors were amplified or captured by 5' RACE. The sequencer was an Illumina HiSeq 2000. TCRdb ran its own pipeline on the public reads, namely fastp trimming at Q25 and MiXCR clone calling, and kept in-frame beta chains. Rows with a matching CDR3 protein are joined into one entry that keeps the most common DNA and genes. Here the sample has roughly 290,000 distinct CDR3 sequences; roughly 9.7% occur a single time. Of the sample, roughly 6.4% is held by the ten largest clones. These data are also associated with another study on yellow fever vaccine responses in identical twins.

Sequencing was done on a sample of CD8+ T cells sorted from blood. Receptors originate from a woman younger than 35 in good health.

The chain has TRBV27 and TRBJ2-3; D call uncertain. This CDR3 spans 13 amino acids. Trimming cost V 7 bases and J 2 bases, with 10 bases left between them. The germline V gene encodes CDR1 MNHEY and CDR2 SMNVEV (reference sequence). CDR3: CASTSDLTDTQYF. CDR3 sequence (DNA): TGTGCCAGCACGTCGGACCTCACAGATACGCAGTATTTT.

This clonotype has just one count. Relative to the germline gene, one junction end is altered; a read error may explain this. The rearrangement links TRBV2 to TRBJ2-1; D gene uncertain. This CDR3 comprises 15 residues. The V gene's germline CDR1 is SNHLY and CDR2 FYNNEI. In nucleotides, the CDR3 is TGCGCCAGCAGAGACTCTACGGTCTCCTACAATGAGCAGTTCTTC. It translates to CASRDSTVSYNEQFF. The whole variable domain, filled in from reference TRBV2 and TRBJ2-1, reads EPEVTQTPSHQVTQMGQEVILRCVPISNHLYFYWYRQILGQKVEFLVSFYNNEISEKSEIFDDQFSVERPDGSNFTLKIRSTKLEDSAMYFCASRDSTVSYNEQFFGPGTRLTVL.

The V call is TRBV29-1, the J call TRBJ2-7; possibly TRBD1 or TRBD2 for D (6 bases each). Per the germline V gene, CDR1 is SQVTM and CDR2 is ANQGSEA. With 3 bases removed from V and 6 bases from J, the gap between germline ends came to 9 bases. This CDR3 comprises 11 residues. The CDR3 sequence: CSVERGVEQYF. CDR3 sequence (DNA): TGCAGCGTTGAGAGGGGGGTCGAGCAGTACTTC.

This clonotype showed up many times. The rearrangement uses TRBV7-9 and TRBJ1-1; D might be TRBD1 (5 bases). The CDR3 covers 14 residues. CDR1 and CDR2 (germline): SEHNR, FQNEAQ (reference sequence). V was trimmed by 3 bases and J by 1 base, leaving 9 bases between them. The CDR3 nucleotides are TGTGCCAGCAGCTTCCCTGGACAGAACACTGAAGCTTTCTTT. This codes for CASSFPGQNTEAFF.

This clonotype has just a few counts. This chain uses TRBV7-6 with TRBJ2-7; TRBD1 aligns across 7 bases. Germline V gene data show CDR1 as SGHVS and CDR2 as FNYEAQ. The CDR3 totals 15 residues. After removal of 6 bases from V and 3 bases from J, the junction contained 11 bases not matched to a gene. The CDR3: CASRTDRAPYYEQYF. CDR3 DNA sequence: TGTGCCAGCAGAACAGACAGGGCACCTTACTACGAGCAGTACTTC.

This clonotype appeared many times. The chain links TRBV12-3 or TRBV12-4 to TRBJ2-7, with 7 positions matching TRBD2. Losses at the gene ends were 1 base for V and 3 bases for J; bases not matched to a gene: 6. The CDR3 extends over 15 amino acids. The CDR3 loop reads CASSLVGAGFYEQYF. As DNA, the CDR3 is TGTGCCAGCAGTTTAGTTGGAGCGGGATTCTACGAGCAGTACTTC.

The chain recombines TRBV18 with TRBJ2-2; no clear D gene. Germline-derived CDR1 and CDR2 are KGHSH and LQKENI. Trimming stripped 3 bases from V and 6 bases from J, with 14 bases between. There are 15 residues in the CDR3. Here the CDR3 DNA reads TGTGCCAGCTCACCCGCCGATACCCCAGCCGGGGAGCTGTTTTTT. It specifies CASSPADTPAGELFF.

This clonotype has a count of ten or more. This chain links TRBV12-3 or TRBV12-4 with TRBJ1-1, with no clear D. The CDR3 totals 12 residues. Trimming shortened V by 4 bases and J by 0 bases, and 3 bases separated the two germline ends. The CDR3 protein is CASSWVNTEAFF. As DNA, the CDR3 is TGTGCCAGCAGTTGGGTGAACACTGAAGCTTTCTTT.

This clonotype turned up a few times. The chain employs TRBV2 and TRBJ2-5; 10 bases are shared with TRBD2. J was trimmed by 5 bases and V by 4 bases; bases with no gene match: 4. CDR1 and CDR2 (germline): SNHLY, FYNNEI. This CDR3 spans 14 amino acids. CDR3 DNA sequence: TGTGCCAGCAGTGGTCCTAGCGGGAGCGAGACCCAGTACTTC. Its translation: CASSGPSGSETQYF.

This clonotype was counted at least ten times. This chain connects TRBV3-1 to TRBJ2-3; the match to TRBD2 covers 10 bases. This CDR3 has 18 amino acids. Germline assignment: CDR1 LGHDT and CDR2 YNNKEL (reference sequence). J gave up 0 bases and V 2 bases, and 8 bases lay outside the gene matches. This CDR3 reads CASSQTRLAGDSTDTQYF. The DNA of the CDR3 is TGTGCCAGCAGCCAAACGCGGCTAGCGGGGGATAGCACAGATACGCAGTATTTT.

This clonotype was found many times. CDR3 coding DNA: TGCAGCGTTCAAGCGGGGGGCACAGATACGCAGTATTTT. Protein: CSVQAGGTDTQYF. The rearrangement uses TRBV29-1 and TRBJ2-3, with 8 bases fitting TRBD2. The CDR3 is made up of 13 amino acids. Trimming at V came to 5 bases and at J to 1 base, leaving 2 bases not matched to a gene. Germline V gene lookup returns CDR1 SQVTM and CDR2 ANQGSEA.

In this sample, this clonotype turned up many times. The rearrangement joins TRBV27 to TRBJ2-1; 9 bases map to TRBD2. Germline trimming cut 0 bases from V and 4 bases from J; bases unmatched to any gene: 4. From germline, CDR1 is MNHEY and CDR2 SMNVEV (reference sequence). The CDR3 runs to 16 residues. The CDR3, as DNA: TGTGCCAGCAGTTTATCTAGCGGGAGCTTGTACAATGAGCAGTTCTTC. Translation: CASSLSSGSLYNEQFF.

The sample holds a few counts of this clonotype. V usage is TRBV6-5 and J usage is TRBJ1-1, with unresolved D. Germline CDR1 and CDR2: MNHEY and SVGAGI. The CDR3 consists of 11 residues. V gave up 5 bases and J gave up 6 bases, with 7 bases separating them. CDR3 loop: CASSHGAEAFF. The CDR3, as DNA: TGTGCCAGCAGTCATGGGGCTGAAGCTTTCTTT.

This clonotype was counted a few times. This CDR3 reads CSVKTGEDYEQYF. The CDR3 DNA is TGCAGCGTGAAGACAGGGGAGGATTACGAGCAGTACTTC. V gene TRBV29-1 combines with J gene TRBJ2-7; 8 bases map to TRBD1. This CDR3 spans 13 amino acids. With 6 bases clipped from V and 4 bases from J, the junction kept 8 bases outside the gene matches. Germline values: CDR1 SQVTM, CDR2 ANQGSEA.

This clonotype was counted between two and nine times. The chain employs TRBV2 and TRBJ2-1, with D perhaps matching TRBD2 (5 bases). Trimming took 0 bases from V and 5 from J, leaving 5 bases between them. Per germline, CDR1 SNHLY and CDR2 FYNNEI. CDR3 length: 13 amino acids. CDR3 amino acids: CASSEASDNEQFF. The CDR3 region has the DNA TGTGCCAGCAGTGAAGCTAGCGACAATGAGCAGTTCTTC.

The chain links TRBV20-1 to TRBJ2-1; TRBD2 matches at 11 bases. Germline lookup yields CDR1 DFQATT and CDR2 SNEGSKA (reference sequence). V was clipped by 3 bases and J by 0 bases; unmatched bases: 13. The CDR3 is 19 residues long. The CDR3 DNA is TGCAGTGCTAGCCTGGTTGGGCTAGCGGGGGGCCACTCCTACAATGAGCAGTTCTTC. Translated, it gives CSASLVGLAGGHSYNEQFF.

The chain joins TRBV7-9 to TRBJ2-7, with D possibly TRBD2 on 5 matching bases. The germline CDR1 and CDR2 sequences are SEHNR and FQNEAQ (reference sequence). The germline V and J ends were trimmed by 2 bases and 5 bases, with 10 bases remaining between them. CDR3 length equals 13 residues. The CDR3 DNA follows: TGTGCCAGCAGCTTACCCGCGGGTAACGAGCAGTACTTC. Amino acids: CASSLPAGNEQYF.

This clonotype was found many times. This rearrangement joins TRBV6-2 or TRBV6-3 to TRBJ1-2, with D maybe TRBD1 (5 bases). The CDR3 has 17 residues. The germline gives CDR1 MNHEY, CDR2 SVGEGT. The ends were cut back, 3 bases at V and 3 bases at J, with 20 bases in the middle. The DNA of the CDR3 is TGTGCCAGCAGTTATACGGCAGGGAGAAATGCAGACTATGGCTACACCTTC. It encodes CASSYTAGRNADYGYTF.

The chain employs TRBV4-3 and TRBJ1-1; D gene ambiguous. V shed 0 bases and J shed 3 bases, with 8 bases lying between them. Germline V gives CDR1 LGHNA, CDR2 YSLEER. The CDR3 consists of 14 residues. DNA of the CDR3: TGCGCCAGCAGCCAAGATAGGTCCTACACTGAAGCTTTCTTT. It codes for CASSQDRSYTEAFF.

Here the CDR3 reads CASSRGGLAELPPAITYEQYF. Here the CDR3 DNA reads TGTGCCAGCAGCCGAGGGGGACTAGCCGAACTCCCTCCGGCCATCACCTACGAGCAGTACTTC. The chain couples TRBV11-3 to TRBJ2-7; TRBD2 aligns across 9 bases. V shed 5 bases, J shed 2 bases, and the junction held 25 bases outside the gene matches. Germline-derived CDR1 and CDR2 are SGHNT and YENEEA. The CDR3 contains 21 residues.

As concerns this clonotype: This CDR3 is missing its conserved last phenylalanine or tryptophan, likely due to a read error. This sequence joins TRBV11-2 and TRBJ2-7, with D perhaps TRBD1 (5 bases). With 3 bases removed from V and 3 bases from J, the gap between germline ends came to 9 bases. Germline V lookup: CDR1 SGHAT, CDR2 FQNNGV. There are 13 residues in the CDR3. CDR3 nucleotide sequence: TGTGCCAGCAGCTTGGCAGGGATCTACGAGCAGTACTAC. Translation gives CASSLAGIYEQYY.

The chain is built from TRBV25-1 and TRBJ2-1; D is perhaps TRBD1 (5 bases). Germline loops: CDR1 MGHDK, CDR2 SYGVNS. The CDR3 contains 14 residues. With 4 bases removed from V and 6 bases from J, the gap between germline ends came to 13 bases. This CDR3 reads CASSGPLQVNEQFF. As DNA, the CDR3 is TGTGCCAGCAGTGGTCCTCTACAGGTCAATGAGCAGTTCTTC.

The CDR3: CASSLYWETDTQYF. In DNA form, the CDR3 reads TGTGCCAGCAGCTTATACTGGGAAACAGATACGCAGTATTTT. The chain combines TRBV7-2 with TRBJ2-3; D ambiguous. The CDR3 length is 14 residues. Germline-derived CDR1 and CDR2 are SGHTA and FQGNSA. V lost 2 bases to trimming and J lost 3 bases, with 9 bases between them.

There are many counts of this clonotype. The chain employs TRBV27 and TRBJ2-5, with D possibly TRBD2 on 6 matching bases. The CDR3 contains 16 residues. Germline values: CDR1 MNHEY, CDR2 SMNVEV (reference sequence). The germline V and J ends were trimmed by 2 bases and 0 bases, with 13 bases remaining between them. The CDR3 nucleotides are TGTGCCAGCAGTTTAACGGGCGGGATCTACCAAGAGACCCAGTACTTC. This sequence encodes CASSLTGGIYQETQYF.

This clonotype appeared a few times. The V call is TRBV20-1, the J call TRBJ1-6; D unresolved. This CDR3 is 15 amino acids long. V was shortened by 0 bases and J by 7 bases, with 13 bases between the two germline ends. Per the germline V gene, CDR1 is DFQATT and CDR2 is SNEGSKA (reference sequence). This chain's CDR3 is CSARDPVYPNSPLHF. CDR3 DNA: TGCAGTGCTAGAGATCCGGTATACCCAAATTCACCCCTCCACTTT.

The rearrangement links TRBV4-2 to TRBJ2-7, with 10 bases identical to TRBD2. The CDR3 has 16 residues. Germline V gene lookup returns CDR1 LGHNA and CDR2 YNFKEQ. V trimming: 5 bases; J trimming: 3 bases; junction bases outside the gene matches: 10. CDR3 DNA: TGTGCCAGCAGCAGGAATCCTAGCGGGAGTTTCTACGAGCAGTACTTC. Amino acid sequence: CASSRNPSGSFYEQYF.

This rearrangement joins TRBV7-2 to TRBJ1-1; D is unclear. The V gene's germline CDR1 is SGHTA and CDR2 FQGNSA. Trimming pared 1 base from V and 8 bases from J, leaving 8 bases between. CDR3 size: 12 residues. The CDR3 loop is CASSLDLSEAFF. The CDR3 DNA is TGTGCCAGCAGCTTAGATCTTTCGGAAGCTTTCTTT.

This clonotype was seen a few times. The gene calls are TRBV7-2 and TRBJ2-7; 10 positions agree with TRBD2. V was pared by 4 bases and J by 7 bases, with 13 bases of the junction left unmatched. Germline lookup yields CDR1 SGHTA and CDR2 FQGNSA. The CDR3 loop spans 16 amino acids. This CDR3 is CASSSGPRLAGVEQYF. In DNA, the CDR3 is TGTGCCAGCAGCTCCGGGCCGAGGCTAGCGGGAGTGGAGCAGTACTTC.

This clonotype was observed many times. The chain recombines TRBV5-1 with TRBJ2-7; 7 bases match TRBD1. The CDR3 length is 16 residues. In germline, CDR1 is SGHRS, CDR2 YFSETQ. After removal of 4 bases from V and 0 bases from J, the junction contained 10 bases not matched to a gene. CDR3 sequence reads: CASSPRQGPSSYEQYF. The CDR3 DNA follows: TGCGCCAGCAGCCCGAGACAGGGCCCTAGCTCCTACGAGCAGTACTTC. Drawing the rest from reference TRBV5-1 and TRBJ2-7, the complete variable domain is KAGVTQTPRYLIKTRGQQVTLSCSPISGHRSVSWYQQTPGQGLQFLFEYFSETQRNKGNFPGRFSGRQFSNSRSEMNVSTLELGDSALYLCASSPRQGPSSYEQYFGPGTRLTVT.

The table lists this clonotype with many counts. In DNA, the CDR3 is TGTGCCAGCAGCTTAACACAACCTGAGCAGTTCTTC. Translated: CASSLTQPEQFF. V gene TRBV7-2 combines with J gene TRBJ2-1; D unclear. V lost 2 bases and J lost 9, with 8 bases in between. CDR1 SGHTA and CDR2 FQGNSA come from the germline V gene. CDR3 length equals 12 residues.